These T cell receptor beta chains were read from a single sample in a study of CD8+CD57+ T cells in acquired aplastic anemia. TCRdb re-analysed the reads in MiXCR, keeping a single row per CDR3 protein. The table has just over 400,000 distinct CDR3 sequences, roughly 64% seen once. The sequenced sample consisted of sorted CD4+, CD8+, or CD8+CD57+ T cells (not recorded which) from PBMCs. These receptors were obtained from a human donor in good health, serving as a control. Each CDR3 is given with its conserved first and last residue. The D gene is left open where the match is weak. Size is stated for part of the rows, as once, few or many counts, or as a class when the clone is expanded.

>TRBD2|once|TRBJ2-1|TRBV20-1
TGCAGTGATTGGCTAGCGGGGCCTAGCTCCTACAATGAGCAGTTCTTC
CSDWLAGPSSYNEQFF
>-|-|TRBJ1-1|TRBV2
TGTGCCAGCAGTGAAGTGCGGACAGCGTTTGAAGCTTTCTTT
CASSEVRTAFEAFF
>-|-|TRBJ1-6|TRBV7-2
TGTGCCAGCAGCGCCGGGCCCAGAACCTACGAGCAGCACCACTTT
CASSAGPRTYEQHHF
>TRBD2|-|TRBJ2-2|TRBV20-1
TGCAGTGCTGCAATGACTAGCGGGGGGGAGCTGTTTTTT
CSAAMTSGGELFF
>-|-|TRBJ1-5|TRBV2
TGTGCCAGCAGCCCAGGTGCCGAGGAGGGCAATCACTCCGAGCATTTT
CASSPGAEEGNHSEHF
>TRBD1|-|TRBJ2-1|TRBV7-8
TGTGCCAGCAGCTTGGACGACAGGGGGAGTGAAAGCTTCTTC
CASSLDDRGSESFF
>-|many|TRBJ2-6|TRBV29-1
TGCAGCGGAACAGGGCCTGGGGCCAACGTCCTGACTTTC
CSGTGPGANVLTF
>-|-|TRBJ2-5|TRBV19
TGTGCCAGTAGTATAGATCATGGAGAGACCCAGTACTTC
CASSIDHGETQYF
>-|once|TRBJ2-5|TRBV7-2
TGTGCCAGCAGCATAGATGCCTACAGCTTGAATGGCTACTACTTC
CASSIDAYSLNGYYF
>-|-|TRBJ1-3|TRBV12-3/TRBV12-4
TGTGCCAGCAGCTCAGCGGGGGGGAGCTCTGGAAACACCATATATTTT
CASSSAGGSSGNTIYF
>-|once|TRBJ2-7|TRBV15
TGTGCCAGCAGCAGAGGGCGATCGGGTAGTGACGAGCAGTACTTC
CASSRGRSGSDEQYF
>-|-|TRBJ2-7|TRBV7-2
TGTGCTAGCAGCGCATCCAGCGAGCTAAACTACGAGTTGTACTTC
CASSASSELNYELYF
>TRBD1|-|TRBJ2-7|TRBV6-5
TGTGCCAGCAGTTACGGGACAGGGTTCTACGAGCAGTACTTC
CASSYGTGFYEQYF
>-|few|TRBJ2-5|TRBV3-2
TGTGCCAACCGGCATTACGGGGGCGCTCAGGAGACCCAGTACTTC
CANRHYGGAQETQYF
>TRBD1|-|TRBJ2-3|TRBV2
TGTGCCAGCAGAGGAAGGACAGGGGGCGCAGATACGCAGTATTTT
CASRGRTGGADTQYF
>-|many|TRBJ2-1|TRBV9
TGTGCCAGCCGGTGGCTGGCTTTGGGCAATGAGCAGTTCTTC
CASRWLALGNEQFF
>-|-|TRBJ2-7|TRBV20-1
TGCAGTGCTAGAACGGCCCTCGCGGAGATCCACGAGCAGTACTTC
CSARTALAEIHEQYF
>-|-|TRBJ2-2|TRBV7-3
TGTGCCAGCAGCTTAGCCGACTTTTCGGGGGAGCTGTTTTTT
CASSLADFSGELFF
>-|many|TRBJ2-5|TRBV7-9
TGTGCCAGCAGCTTACCACCCGGCGAGACCCAGTACTTC
CASSLPPGETQYF
>-|-|TRBJ2-7|TRBV20-1
TGCAGTGCCGCATCCTCGGACTTCTACGAGCAGTACTTC
CSAASSDFYEQYF
>-|-|TRBJ2-1|TRBV10-3
TGTGCCATCAGTGAAGTTCAGGGAGGATCGGATGCGGAGTTCTTC
CAISEVQGGSDAEFF
>TRBD2|-|TRBJ2-5|TRBV5-4
TGTGCCACCAGCGTAGGGAGGGAGCAAGAGACCCAGTACTTC
CATSVGREQETQYF
>TRBD2|once|TRBJ2-6|TRBV7-2
TGTGCCAGCAGCCGGGGGGGCAGCTTCTCTGGGGCCAACGTCCTGACTTTC
CASSRGGSFSGANVLTF
>-|-|TRBJ2-7|TRBV29-1
TGCAGCGCTCGCGAGGACTACGAGCTGCACTTC
CSAREDYELHF
>TRBD1|-|TRBJ2-5|TRBV24-1
TGTGCCACCAGTGCCCACCACGCAAGACAGGGGCAAGAGACCCAGTACTTC
CATSAHHARQGQETQYF
>TRBD1|many|TRBJ1-4|TRBV29-1
TGCAGCGCTAGTGGGCAGGGGGCGCGGACTAATGAAAAACTGTTTTTT
CSASGQGARTNEKLFF
>TRBD1|many|TRBJ1-2|TRBV12-3/TRBV12-4
TGTGCCAGCAGCCGGACAGGCCGCCTGGGCTACACCTTC
CASSRTGRLGYTF
>TRBD1|-|TRBJ2-2|TRBV19
TGTGCCAGTAGTATCCCGGGACAGGGCCCTACGGAGCTGTTTTTT
CASSIPGQGPTELFF
>TRBD2|-|TRBJ2-3|TRBV29-1
TGCAGCGTTGAAGGTCGTACTAGCGGTTACACAGATACGCAGTATTTT
CSVEGRTSGYTDTQYF
>TRBD1|many|TRBJ1-5|TRBV19
TGTGCCAGTACCTGGACAGGGGAATATAGCAATCAGCCCCAGCATTTT
CASTWTGEYSNQPQHF
>-|-|TRBJ1-1|TRBV7-2
TGTGCCAGCAGATCCGCAGGGACGGGCCTACACTTCTTT
CASRSAGTGLHFF
>-|many|TRBJ2-7|TRBV27
TGTGCCAGCAGACGTCAGGGTAACTCCTACGAGCAGTACTTC
CASRRQGNSYEQYF
>TRBD1|-|TRBJ2-7|TRBV7-8
TGTGCCAGCAGTTTCGCCCGGGACAGGGGGAAGCAGCCCTTC
CASSFARDRGKQPF
>TRBD2|many|TRBJ2-1|TRBV2
TGTGCCAGGGGGACTAGCGGGGGAAATGAGCAGTTCTTC
CARGTSGGNEQFF
>-|many|TRBJ1-6|TRBV27
TGTGCCAGCGGCAGGGACTATAATTCACCCCTCCACTTT
CASGRDYNSPLHF
>-|-|TRBJ1-2|TRBV29-1
TGCACAAGCAGCTTAGGGGTGGGGTATGGCTACACCTTC
CTSSLGVGYGYTF
>-|-|TRBJ2-7|TRBV7-3
TGTGCCAGCAGCTTTACCTCCCAAGGCGCTGGGGCCAACTACTTC
CASSFTSQGAGANYF
>-|many|TRBJ2-1|TRBV9
TGTGCCAGCAGCGTATCTGGGGGGGGGCCCGGGAATGAGCAGTTCTTC
CASSVSGGGPGNEQFF
>TRBD2|many|TRBJ2-7|TRBV4-2
TGTGCCAGCAGCATCCAAGCGGGGACCGAGCAGTACTTC
CASSIQAGTEQYF
>-|few|TRBJ2-3|TRBV3-1
TGTGCCAGCAGCCCAACTAGGTCGGGAGATACGCAGTATTTT
CASSPTRSGDTQYF
>-|few|TRBJ1-5|TRBV24-1
TGTGCCACCAGTGATCGAGGGTCCTATAGCAATCAGCCCCAGCATTTT
CATSDRGSYSNQPQHF
>TRBD2|-|TRBJ2-7|TRBV2
TGTGCCAGCAGTGAAAGGACTAGCGGGGGGGCGGGGTACGAGCAGTACTTC
CASSERTSGGAGYEQYF
>TRBD2|-|TRBJ2-3|TRBV7-3
TGTGCCAGCAGCCCTGGACTAGCGGGGGCTGGTACGCAGTATTTT
CASSPGLAGAGTQYF
>TRBD1|-|TRBJ1-2|TRBV6-7
TGTGCCAGCAGTTACTCCCGGGACAGTTCCTATGGCTACACCTTC
CASSYSRDSSYGYTF
>-|-|TRBJ1-2|TRBV3-1
TGTGCCAGCAGCTATAACGGAGAATCGAGCTACTATGGCTACACCTTC
CASSYNGESSYYGYTF
>-|-|TRBJ2-2|TRBV5-5
TGTGCCAGCAGCTCGCGAACAGCGAACACCGGGGAGCTGTTTTTT
CASSSRTANTGELFF
>TRBD1|once|TRBJ1-2|TRBV18
TGTGCCAGCTCATCTCAGTCTAACAGGGGCATTGGCTACACCTTC
CASSSQSNRGIGYTF
>-|many|TRBJ2-3|TRBV9
TGTGCCAGCAGCGTAGGAACTAGCACAGATACGCAGTATTTT
CASSVGTSTDTQYF